Following are 30 T cell receptor beta chains from one sample sequenced in a study of T-cell reconstitution after alpha-beta-depleted transplantation in children. The TCRbeta library incorporated unique molecular identifiers. TCRdb independently ran MiXCR on the PCR reads; one entry per CDR3 protein. The sample records about a million distinct CDR3 sequences, about 30% being singletons. The sample was PBMCs, mostly from graft donor cells, taken 360 days after TCRalphabeta/CD19-depleted stem cell transplant. The source is a boy under three years old who had a stem cell transplant for SCID, so the T cells may come from the graft donor.

CDR3 sequence reads: CASSRNFGQANTEAFF. The CDR3 bases are TGTGCCAGCAGTCGGAATTTCGGACAAGCGAACACTGAAGCTTTCTTT. V gene TRBV6-1 combines with J gene TRBJ1-1, with D possibly TRBD1 on 5 matching bases. The germline CDR1 and CDR2 sequences are MNHNS and SASEGT. Trimming took 5 bases from V and 1 from J, leaving 17 bases between them. The CDR3 sequence is 16 residues long.

The chain carries TRBV11-1 and TRBJ2-6; a weak D match, TRBD1 (5 bases). CDR3 length: 18 residues. CDR1 SGHAT and CDR2 FQDESV come from the germline V gene (reference sequence). With 3 bases removed from V and 0 bases from J, the gap between germline ends came to 15 bases. The CDR3 DNA is TGTGCCAGCAGCTTCTCATCAGGGCCCCTCTCTGGGGCCAACGTCCTGACTTTC. As protein: CASSFSSGPLSGANVLTF.

The chain links TRBV4-1 to TRBJ1-2; D is perhaps TRBD1 (5 bases). The V end lost 3 bases, the J end lost 4 bases, and 9 bases lay between the germline ends. Germline lookup yields CDR1 MGHRA and CDR2 YSYEKL. The CDR3 spans 13 residues. For the CDR3, the DNA is TGCGCCAGCAGCCAGGGACGGATCTATGGCTACACCTTC. As protein: CASSQGRIYGYTF.

This clonotype came up a few times. The rearrangement links TRBV5-1 to TRBJ1-5; 9 bases are a match to TRBD1. This CDR3 contains 15 residues. The ends lost 4 bases at V and 4 bases at J; junction bases unmatched: 6. Per the germline V gene, CDR1 is SGHRS and CDR2 is YFSETQ. CDR3: CASSPGTGFNQPQHF. CDR3 DNA sequence: TGCGCCAGCAGCCCGGGGACAGGGTTTAATCAGCCCCAGCATTTT.

In this sample, this clonotype turned up a few times. V is TRBV6-5 and J is TRBJ2-1, with 7 bases identical to TRBD1. Germline V gives CDR1 MNHEY, CDR2 SVGAGI. J was trimmed by 0 bases and V by 0 bases; bases with no gene match: 5. The CDR3 extends over 17 amino acids. CDR3 nucleotides: TGTGCCAGCAGTTACTCGGGCCGGGACAGCTCCTACAATGAGCAGTTCTTC. Translation gives CASSYSGRDSSYNEQFF.

The gene calls are TRBV7-9 and TRBJ1-5; D uncertain. Germline V CDR1 and CDR2: SEHNR, FQNEAQ (reference sequence). The V end was cut by 4 bases, the J end by 10 bases, with 11 bases between. This CDR3 has 12 residues. The CDR3 region is CASSYSQYPQHF. Here the CDR3 DNA reads TGTGCCAGCAGCTACAGTCAGTACCCCCAGCATTTT.

The chain combines TRBV7-3 with TRBJ2-2; D may be TRBD1 (5 bases). The CDR3 runs to 15 residues. Trimming cost V 2 bases and J 4 bases, with 11 bases left between them. In germline, CDR1 is SGHTA, CDR2 FQGTGA. The CDR3 coding sequence is TGTGCCAGCAGCTTACAGGGCATCAGCACCGGGGAGCTGTTTTTT. This translates into CASSLQGISTGELFF.

This clonotype was counted a few times. J is TRBJ2-6 and V is TRBV24-1; possible D gene TRBD1, 6 bases. Trimming stripped 7 bases from V and 0 bases from J, with 9 bases between. Germline V gives CDR1 KGHDR, CDR2 SFDVKD. CDR3 length equals 15 residues. This CDR3 is CATSQGISGANVLTF. The CDR3 DNA reads as TGTGCCACCAGCCAGGGGATCTCTGGGGCCAACGTCCTGACTTTC.

This clonotype was seen repeatedly, ten times or more. The rearrangement uses TRBV5-1 and TRBJ2-1, with 10 bases that match TRBD1. This CDR3 is built from 14 residues. Germline V gene sequence: CDR1 SGHRS, CDR2 YFSETQ. J lost 6 bases, V lost 4 bases, and 4 bases had no gene match. CDR3 DNA sequence: TGCGCCAGCAGCGGGGACAGGGGTGGCAATGAGCAGTTCTTC. As protein: CASSGDRGGNEQFF.

The CDR3 is CASSRTDNSPLHF. CDR3 coding DNA: TGCGCCAGCAGCCGGACTGATAATTCACCCCTCCACTTT. This chain joins TRBV5-1 and TRBJ1-6; D is unresolved. Looked up from germline, CDR1 is SGHRS and CDR2 is YFSETQ. CDR3 length: 13 residues. Between the trimmed V and J ends, which lost 4 bases and 5 bases, there was a span of 7 bases.

There are a few counts of this clonotype. The V and J genes are TRBV12-3 or TRBV12-4 and TRBJ2-3, with TRBD2 matching over 7 bases. V lost 3 bases and J lost 0; bases outside the gene matches: 6. CDR3 length: 16 amino acids. CDR3 sequence (DNA): TGTGCCAGCAGTTTTGGGCTAGCGGTTAGCACAGATACGCAGTATTTT. It yields the protein CASSFGLAVSTDTQYF.

Turning to this clonotype: The CDR3 end shows no conserved phenylalanine or tryptophan, and so a read error is likely. No DNA is shown, since the ends of the CDR3 on it are uncertain; the CDR3 is the one TCRdb lists. V gene TRBV12-3 or TRBV12-4 combines with J gene TRBJ1-2. Including both end residues, the CDR3 is 12 amino acids long. Here the CDR3 reads CASSKALGKCTS.

This clonotype was counted only a few times. This chain uses TRBV5-5 with TRBJ2-1; 8 positions match TRBD1. The CDR3 length is 14 residues. Germline V lookup: CDR1 SGHKS, CDR2 YYEKEE (reference sequence). The J segment lost 16 bases and the V segment lost 4 bases, leaving 16 bases of the junction unmatched. The CDR3 region is CASSPQGQGAGIFF. In DNA form, the CDR3 reads TGTGCCAGCAGCCCCCAGGGGCAGGGGGCCGGGATTTTCTTC.

The chain links TRBV3-1 to TRBJ2-1; D uncertain. The V and J ends lost 4 bases and 3 bases respectively, with 10 bases between them. Per germline, CDR1 LGHDT and CDR2 YNNKEL (reference sequence). This CDR3 has 14 amino acids. In DNA form, the CDR3 reads TGTGCCAGCAGCCCGCCGGGCGGCTACAATGAGCAGTTCTTC. Translated: CASSPPGGYNEQFF.

The rearrangement links TRBV12-3 or TRBV12-4 to TRBJ2-3; no clear D gene. There are 15 residues in the CDR3. The V end lost 4 bases, the J end lost 5 bases, and 16 bases lay between the germline ends. The CDR3 nucleotides are TGTGCCAGCAGTTCGATCGCCCGACTGCAAGATACGCAGTATTTT. It translates to CASSSIARLQDTQYF.

This clonotype turned up a few times. V usage is TRBV7-6 and J usage is TRBJ2-3, with TRBD1 matching 7 bases. Germline V gives CDR1 SGHVS, CDR2 FNYEAQ. The ends lost 3 bases at V and 7 bases at J; junction bases unmatched: 10. The CDR3 is made up of 15 amino acids. The CDR3 protein is CASSFIGGAVYTQYF. CDR3 in DNA: TGTGCCAGCAGCTTTATAGGGGGCGCGGTATATACGCAGTATTTT. Variable domain in full (rest from reference TRBV7-6 and TRBJ2-3): GAGVSQSPRYKVTKRGQDVALRCDPISGHVSLYWYRQALGQGPEFLTYFNYEAQQDKSGLPNDRFSAERPEGSISTLTIQRTEQRDSAMYRCASSFIGGAVYTQYFGPGTRLTVL.

The chain has TRBV18 and TRBJ2-5; TRBD2 aligns across 8 bases. The V gene's germline CDR1 is KGHSH and CDR2 LQKENI. With 0 bases clipped from V and 5 bases from J, the junction kept 8 bases outside the gene matches. The CDR3 covers 16 residues. CDR3 nucleotides: TGTGCCAGCTCACCACCGTCTAGCGGGCGGAGGGAGACCCAGTACTTC. As protein: CASSPPSSGRRETQYF.

The chain has TRBV30 and TRBJ2-7; 7 bases align to TRBD1. Germline V lookup: CDR1 GTSNPN, CDR2 SVGIG (reference sequence). This CDR3 is built from 17 residues. J was trimmed by 1 base and V by 2 bases; bases with no gene match: 14. The CDR3 coding sequence is TGTGCCTGGAGTCGTCCCGGTACGGGACAGAAATCCTACGAGCAGTACTTC. Protein sequence: CAWSRPGTGQKSYEQYF.

The chain is built from TRBV28 and TRBJ1-5; a weak D match, TRBD1 (5 bases). There are 17 residues in the CDR3. Trimming took off 11 bases at V and 3 bases at J, with 26 bases between the two ends. Germline CDR1 is MDHEN and CDR2 is SYDVKM. The DNA for the CDR3 is TGTGCCTCAGCGGAAGGCTCCTACGGCAGGGCCAATCAGCCCCAGCATTTT. Protein: CASAEGSYGRANQPQHF.

The chain couples TRBV29-1 to TRBJ1-1, with no clear D. This CDR3 has 13 amino acids. Per the germline V gene, CDR1 is SQVTM and CDR2 is ANQGSEA. The ends were cut back, 4 bases at V and 0 bases at J, with 9 bases in the middle. Written as DNA, the CDR3 is TGCAGCGTTGTTAAGTACTTGAACACTGAAGCTTTCTTT. It specifies CSVVKYLNTEAFF. Complete variable domain (other parts from reference TRBV29-1 and TRBJ1-1): SAVISQKPSRDICQRGTSLTIQCQVDSQVTMMFWYRQQPGQSLTLIATANQGSEATYESGFVIDKFPISRPNLTFSTLTVSNMSPEDSSIYLCSVVKYLNTEAFFGQGTRLTVV.

In this sample, this clonotype turned up a few times. This chain uses TRBV11-2 with TRBJ2-1; unclear D gene. The germline V gene encodes CDR1 SGHAT and CDR2 FQNNGV. V was trimmed by 0 bases and J by 5 bases, leaving 17 bases between them. The CDR3 spans 17 residues. The CDR3: CASSLESAGRVHNEQFF. In nucleotides, the CDR3 is TGTGCCAGCAGCTTAGAGTCTGCAGGAAGGGTACACAATGAGCAGTTCTTC.

This clonotype was observed a handful of times. V is TRBV4-1 and J is TRBJ2-3; the D is unclear. There are 14 residues in the CDR3. Germline values: CDR1 MGHRA, CDR2 YSYEKL. V was pared by 2 bases and J by 2 bases, with 8 bases between. The CDR3 bases are TGCGCCAGCAGCCAACCGACCTTCACAGATACGCAGTATTTT. This gives the protein CASSQPTFTDTQYF.

The chain links TRBV7-2 to TRBJ2-7; D might be TRBD1 (6 bases). Germline CDR1 and CDR2: SGHTA and FQGNSA. V was trimmed by 5 bases and J by 9 bases, leaving 17 bases between them. The CDR3 has 13 amino acids. CDR3 sequence (DNA): TGTGCCAGCAGCATTTACAGGGAATTAGGGCAGTACTTC. This gives the protein CASSIYRELGQYF.

Here the CDR3 reads CASSLGQPTYEQYF. The CDR3 DNA reads TGCGCCAGCAGCTTGGGACAGCCCACCTACGAGCAGTACTTC. J is TRBJ2-7 and V is TRBV5-1, with D tentatively TRBD1 (5 bases). Germline loops: CDR1 SGHRS, CDR2 YFSETQ. V was trimmed by 0 bases and J by 2 bases, leaving 9 bases between them. The CDR3 has 14 residues.

V and J are TRBV12-3 or TRBV12-4 and TRBJ1-2; no definite D call. V was clipped by 2 bases and J by 5 bases, with 12 bases between them. There are 14 residues in the CDR3. CDR3 nucleotide sequence: TGTGCCAGCAGTTTACTGGGTAGTTGGTATGGCTACACCTTC. Protein product: CASSLLGSWYGYTF.

This sequence joins TRBV12-3 or TRBV12-4 and TRBJ2-3; 13 positions agree with TRBD2. The CDR3 runs 18 residues. V lost 5 bases, J lost 0 bases, and 8 bases stayed unmatched. CDR3 sequence (DNA): TGTGCCAGCAGTCCACGGACTAGCGGGGGAGAGAGCACAGATACGCAGTATTTT. Translating it yields CASSPRTSGGESTDTQYF.

This clonotype appeared once. The chain joins TRBV12-3 or TRBV12-4 to TRBJ2-3; D call uncertain. CDR3 length: 16 residues. V dropped 6 bases and J dropped 0 bases, with 16 bases sitting between them. DNA for the CDR3: TGTGCCAGCAGACAACTTCGGAAAACTAGCACAGATACGCAGTATTTT. It codes for CASRQLRKTSTDTQYF.

This clonotype was found a few times. The rearrangement links TRBV6-1 to TRBJ2-7; D possibly corresponds to TRBD2 (5 bases). The V gene lost 6 bases and the J gene lost 2 bases, with 11 bases spanning the gap. The CDR3 sequence is 13 residues long. Looked up from germline, CDR1 is MNHNS and CDR2 is SASEGT. The CDR3 DNA reads TGTGCCAGCAGCCCCGGGATGACCTACGAGCAGTACTTC. It yields the protein CASSPGMTYEQYF.

This clonotype was seen many times. The rearrangement links TRBV5-1 to TRBJ2-1; 12 bases match TRBD1. This CDR3 is built from 15 residues. Germline V gene sequence: CDR1 SGHRS, CDR2 YFSETQ. The trim removed 4 bases at V and 4 bases at J, leaving 3 bases unmatched. The CDR3 reads CASSGGQGAYNEQFF. DNA of the CDR3: TGCGCCAGCAGCGGGGGACAGGGGGCTTACAATGAGCAGTTCTTC.

The chain is built from TRBV11-2 and TRBJ2-7; perhaps TRBD2 as D (6 bases). This CDR3 has 17 amino acids. Germline lookup yields CDR1 SGHAT and CDR2 FQNNGV. Trimming pared 0 bases from V and 0 bases from J, leaving 15 bases between. CDR3 nucleotide sequence: TGTGCCAGCAGCTTAGAGTGGCGGGGACTCAGCTCCTACGAGCAGTACTTC. This codes for CASSLEWRGLSSYEQYF.